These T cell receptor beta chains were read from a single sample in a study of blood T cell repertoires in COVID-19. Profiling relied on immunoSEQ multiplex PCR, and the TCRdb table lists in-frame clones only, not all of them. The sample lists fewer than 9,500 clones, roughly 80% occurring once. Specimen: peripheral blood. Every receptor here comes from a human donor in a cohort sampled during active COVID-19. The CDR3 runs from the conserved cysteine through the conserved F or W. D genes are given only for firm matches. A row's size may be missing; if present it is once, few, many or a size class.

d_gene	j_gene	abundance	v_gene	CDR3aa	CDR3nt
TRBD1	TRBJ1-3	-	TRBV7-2	CASSLVGRQGIGSGNTIYF	TGTGCCAGCAGCTTAGTCGGTAGACAGGGGATAGGATCTGGAAACACCATATATTTT
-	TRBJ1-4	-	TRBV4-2	CASSQDGATNEKLFF	TGTGCCAGCAGCCAAGACGGGGCAACTAATGAAAAACTGTTTTTT
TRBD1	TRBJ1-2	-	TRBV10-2	CASSDPQGATGYTF	TGCGCCAGCAGTGACCCCCAGGGGGCGACTGGCTACACCTTC
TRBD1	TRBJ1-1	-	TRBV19	CASSVRDRGNTEAFF	TGTGCCAGTAGTGTCCGGGACAGGGGTAACACTGAAGCTTTCTTT
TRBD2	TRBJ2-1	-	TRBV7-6	CASSLLGTRGNEQFF	TGTGCCAGCAGCTTATTGGGGACTAGGGGGAATGAGCAGTTCTTC
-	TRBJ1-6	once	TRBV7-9	CASASLQSYNSPLHF	TGTGCCAGCGCCAGCCTCCAGTCCTATAATTCACCCCTCCACTTT
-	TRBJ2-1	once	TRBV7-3	CASSLLRSTNNEQFF	TGTGCCAGCAGCTTACTTCGCTCAACTAACAATGAGCAGTTCTTC
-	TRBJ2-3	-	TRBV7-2	CASSLDFYTDTQYF	TGTGCCAGCAGCCTTGACTTTTACACAGATACGCAGTATTTT
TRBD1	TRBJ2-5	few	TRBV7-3	CASRIGQGMRETQYF	TGTGCCAGCAGGATCGGACAGGGCATGCGAGAGACCCAGTACTTC
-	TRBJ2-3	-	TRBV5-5	CASSLVIYTDTQYF	TGTGCCAGCAGCTTGGTAATCTACACAGATACGCAGTATTTT
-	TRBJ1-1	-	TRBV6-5	CASTPAAGVGTEAFF	TGTGCCAGCACTCCTGCGGCGGGGGTGGGCACTGAAGCTTTCTTT
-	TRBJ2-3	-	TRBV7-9	CASSLGRTPFTDTQYF	TGTGCCAGCAGCTTAGGGAGGACGCCTTTCACAGATACGCAGTATTTT
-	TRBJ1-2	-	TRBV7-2	CASSGQTNYGYTF	TGTGCCAGCAGCGGACAGACTAACTATGGCTACACCTTC
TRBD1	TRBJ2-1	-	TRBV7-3	CASSLSGQGANEQFF	TGTGCCAGCAGCTTAAGCGGGCAGGGGGCGAATGAGCAGTTCTTC
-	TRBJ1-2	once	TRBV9	CASSRVGVGYTF	TGTGCCAGCAGCCGTGTAGGGGTCGGCTACACCTTC
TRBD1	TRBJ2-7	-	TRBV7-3	CASSSTGGYEQYF	TGTGCCAGCAGCTCCACAGGGGGCTACGAGCAGTACTTC
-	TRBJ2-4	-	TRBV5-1	CASSPRTELAKNIQYF	TGCGCCAGCAGCCCTAGGACAGAACTAGCCAAAAACATTCAGTACTTC
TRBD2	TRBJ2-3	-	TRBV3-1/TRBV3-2	CASSHTGLAGAVGRTDTQYF	TGTGCCAGCAGCCATACGGGACTAGCGGGAGCTGTGGGGAGGACAGATACGCAGTATTTT
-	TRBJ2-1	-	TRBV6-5	CASNTGNEQFF	TGTGCCAGCAACACCGGGAATGAGCAGTTCTTC
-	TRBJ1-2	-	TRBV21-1	CASSHSVGRDDYGYTF	TGTGCCAGCAGCCACTCCGTCGGACGGGATGACTATGGCTACACCTTC
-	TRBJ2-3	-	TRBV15	CATSRESGISTDTQYF	TGTGCCACCAGCAGAGAAAGTGGCATCTCCACAGATACGCAGTATTTT
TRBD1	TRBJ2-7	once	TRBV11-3	CASSKGQPYEQYF	TGTGCCAGCAGCAAGGGACAGCCATACGAGCAGTACTTC
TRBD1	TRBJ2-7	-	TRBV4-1	CASSQAGTGHYEQYF	TGCGCCAGCAGCCAAGCCGGGACAGGCCACTACGAGCAGTACTTC
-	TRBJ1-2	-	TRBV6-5	CASSMAATNYGYTF	TGTGCCAGCAGTATGGCCGCGACAAACTATGGCTACACCTTC
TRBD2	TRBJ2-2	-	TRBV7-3	CASGLSGVDSGELFF	TGTGCCAGCGGCCTTAGCGGGGTCGACTCCGGGGAGCTGTTTTTT
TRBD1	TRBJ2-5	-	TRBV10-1	CASSEGQGGQETQYF	TGCGCCAGCAGTGAAGGACAGGGAGGACAAGAGACCCAGTACTTC
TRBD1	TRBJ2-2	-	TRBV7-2	CALGTGYTGELFF	TGTGCTCTCGGGACAGGCTACACCGGGGAGCTGTTTTTT
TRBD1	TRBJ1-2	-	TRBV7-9	CASSLGTGDGYTF	TGTGCCAGCAGCTTAGGGACAGGGGATGGCTACACCTTC